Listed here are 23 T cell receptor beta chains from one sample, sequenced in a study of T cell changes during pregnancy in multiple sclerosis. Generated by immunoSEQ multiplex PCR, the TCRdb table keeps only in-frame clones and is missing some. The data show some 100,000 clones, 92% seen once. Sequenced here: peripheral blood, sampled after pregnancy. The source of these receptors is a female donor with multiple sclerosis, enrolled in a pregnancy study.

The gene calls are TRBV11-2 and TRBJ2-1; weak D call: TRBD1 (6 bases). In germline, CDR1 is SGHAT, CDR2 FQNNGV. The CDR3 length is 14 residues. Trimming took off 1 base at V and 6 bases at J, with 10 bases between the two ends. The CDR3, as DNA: TGTGCCAGCAGCTTAGCTCTGGGGGCCAATGAGCAGTTCTTC. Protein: CASSLALGANEQFF.

The DNA for the CDR3 is TGTGCCAGCAGTACTGACATTCCTAACACTGAAGCTTTCTTT. Residues: CASSTDIPNTEAFF. The genes are TRBV6-1 and TRBJ1-1; no firm D call. Germline values: CDR1 MNHNS, CDR2 SASEGT. V lost 5 bases, J lost 2 bases, and 12 bases lay in between. The CDR3 loop spans 14 amino acids.

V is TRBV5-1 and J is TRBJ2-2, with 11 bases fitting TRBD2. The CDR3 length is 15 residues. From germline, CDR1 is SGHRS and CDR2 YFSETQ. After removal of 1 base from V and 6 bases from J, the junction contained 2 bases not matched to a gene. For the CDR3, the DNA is TGCGCCAGCAGCTTGTCACTAGCGGGGGCCGGGGAGCTGTTTTTT. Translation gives CASSLSLAGAGELFF. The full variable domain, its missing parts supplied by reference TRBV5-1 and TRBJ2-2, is KAGVTQTPRYLIKTRGQQVTLSCSPISGHRSVSWYQQTPGQGLQFLFEYFSETQRNKGNFPGRFSGRQFSNSRSEMNVSTLELGDSALYLCASSLSLAGAGELFFGEGSRLTVL.

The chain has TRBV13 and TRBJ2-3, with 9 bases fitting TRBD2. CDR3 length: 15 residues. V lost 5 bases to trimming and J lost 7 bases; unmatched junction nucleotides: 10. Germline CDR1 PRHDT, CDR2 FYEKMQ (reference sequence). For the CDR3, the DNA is TGTGCCAGCAGCAAGAAGACTAGCGGACTCAATACGCAGTATTTT. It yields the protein CASSKKTSGLNTQYF.

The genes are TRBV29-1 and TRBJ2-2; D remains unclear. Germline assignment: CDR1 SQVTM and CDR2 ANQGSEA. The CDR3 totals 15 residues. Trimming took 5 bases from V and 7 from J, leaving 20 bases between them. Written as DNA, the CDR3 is TGCAGCGTTCGGCCCCTTAGAGGTGGAATCGGGGAGCTGTTTTTT. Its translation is CSVRPLRGGIGELFF.

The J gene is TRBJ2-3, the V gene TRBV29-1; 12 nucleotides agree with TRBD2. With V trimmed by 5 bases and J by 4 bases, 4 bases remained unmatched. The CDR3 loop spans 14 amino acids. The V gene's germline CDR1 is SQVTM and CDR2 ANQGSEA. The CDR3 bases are TGCAGCGTTTTCCTAGCGGGAGGGCCAGATACGCAGTATTTT. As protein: CSVFLAGGPDTQYF.

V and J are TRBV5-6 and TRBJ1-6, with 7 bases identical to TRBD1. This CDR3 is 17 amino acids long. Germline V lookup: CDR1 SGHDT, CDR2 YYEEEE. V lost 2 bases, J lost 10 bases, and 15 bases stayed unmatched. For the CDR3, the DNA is TGTGCCAGCAGCTTCACCCTAGACAGGGACGTAATGTCACCCCTCCACTTT. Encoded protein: CASSFTLDRDVMSPLHF.

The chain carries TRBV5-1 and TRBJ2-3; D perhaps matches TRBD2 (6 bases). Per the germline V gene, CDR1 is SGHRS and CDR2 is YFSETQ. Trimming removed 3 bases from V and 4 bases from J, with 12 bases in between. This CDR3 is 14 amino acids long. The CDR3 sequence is CASSSLGRSDTQYF. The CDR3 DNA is TGCGCCAGCAGCTCACTGGGGAGGTCAGATACGCAGTATTTT.

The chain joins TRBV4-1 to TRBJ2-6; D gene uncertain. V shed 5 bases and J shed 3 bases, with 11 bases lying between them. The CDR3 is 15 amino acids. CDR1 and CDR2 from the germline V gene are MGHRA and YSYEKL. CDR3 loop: CASSSVGLGANVLTF. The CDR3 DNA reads TGCGCCAGCAGCTCCGTTGGCCTTGGGGCCAACGTCCTGACTTTC.

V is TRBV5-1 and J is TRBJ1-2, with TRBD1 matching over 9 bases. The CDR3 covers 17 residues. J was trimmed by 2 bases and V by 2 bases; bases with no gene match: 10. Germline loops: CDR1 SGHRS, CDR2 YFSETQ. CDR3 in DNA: TGCGCCAGCAGCTTTTCAGTAAACAGGGGGCCGAACTATGGCTACACCTTC. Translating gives CASSFSVNRGPNYGYTF.

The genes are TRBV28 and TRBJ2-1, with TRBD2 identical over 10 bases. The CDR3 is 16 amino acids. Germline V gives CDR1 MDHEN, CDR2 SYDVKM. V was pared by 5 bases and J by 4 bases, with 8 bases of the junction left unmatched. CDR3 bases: TGTGCCAGCAGTCGGGGTGGGGGACTAGCGTACAATGAGCAGTTCTTC. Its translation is CASSRGGGLAYNEQFF.

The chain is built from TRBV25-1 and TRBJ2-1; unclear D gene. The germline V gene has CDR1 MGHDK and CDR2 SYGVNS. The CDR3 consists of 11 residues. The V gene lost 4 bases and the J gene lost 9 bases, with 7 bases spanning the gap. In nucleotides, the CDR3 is TGTGCCAGCAGTGCCTTCGGTGAGCAGTTCTTC. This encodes CASSAFGEQFF.

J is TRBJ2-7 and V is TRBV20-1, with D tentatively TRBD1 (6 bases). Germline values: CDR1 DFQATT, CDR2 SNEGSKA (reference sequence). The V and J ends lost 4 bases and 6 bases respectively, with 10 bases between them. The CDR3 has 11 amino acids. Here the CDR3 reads CSAKGTSEQYF. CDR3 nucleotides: TGCAGTGCTAAGGGGACAAGCGAGCAGTACTTC.

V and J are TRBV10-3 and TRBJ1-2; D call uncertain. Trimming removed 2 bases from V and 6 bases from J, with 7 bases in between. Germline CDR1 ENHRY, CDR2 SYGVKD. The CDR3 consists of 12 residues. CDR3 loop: CAISEVENGYTF. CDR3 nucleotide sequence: TGTGCCATCAGTGAGGTGGAGAATGGCTACACCTTC.

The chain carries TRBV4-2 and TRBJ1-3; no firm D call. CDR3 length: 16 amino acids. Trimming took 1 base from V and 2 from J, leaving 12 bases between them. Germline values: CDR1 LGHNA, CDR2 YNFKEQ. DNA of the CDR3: TGTGCCAGCAGCCAAGTTCAGAGGAACCCTGGAAACACCATATATTTT. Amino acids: CASSQVQRNPGNTIYF.

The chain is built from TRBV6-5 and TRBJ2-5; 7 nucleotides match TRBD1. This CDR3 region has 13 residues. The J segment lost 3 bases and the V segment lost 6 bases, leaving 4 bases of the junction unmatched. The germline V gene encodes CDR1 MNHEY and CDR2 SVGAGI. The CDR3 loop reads CASSRQGKETQYF. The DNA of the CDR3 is TGTGCCAGCAGCCGACAGGGAAAAGAGACCCAGTACTTC.

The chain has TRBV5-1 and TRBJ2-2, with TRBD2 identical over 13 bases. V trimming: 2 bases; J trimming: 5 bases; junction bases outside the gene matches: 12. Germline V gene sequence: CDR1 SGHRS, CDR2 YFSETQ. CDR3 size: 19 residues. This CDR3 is CASSFPWTSGSTRTGELFF. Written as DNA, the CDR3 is TGCGCCAGCAGCTTCCCTTGGACTAGCGGGAGTACGAGAACCGGGGAGCTGTTTTTT.

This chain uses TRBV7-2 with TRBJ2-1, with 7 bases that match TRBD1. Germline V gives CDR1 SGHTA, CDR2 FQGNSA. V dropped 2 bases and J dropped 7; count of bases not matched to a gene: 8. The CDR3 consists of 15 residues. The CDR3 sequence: CASSLLGTVGNEQFF. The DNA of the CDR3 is TGTGCCAGCAGCTTATTAGGGACAGTAGGGAATGAGCAGTTCTTC.

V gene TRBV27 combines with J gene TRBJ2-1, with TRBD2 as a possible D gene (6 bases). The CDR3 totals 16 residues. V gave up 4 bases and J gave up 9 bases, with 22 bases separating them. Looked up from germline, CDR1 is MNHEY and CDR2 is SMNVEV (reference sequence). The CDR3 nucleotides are TGTGCCAGCAGTTCGATCGGGACTGTTTGGGGCGCTGAGCAGTTCTTC. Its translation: CASSSIGTVWGAEQFF.

The CDR3 is CASSMASAQETQYF. The CDR3 DNA reads as TGTGCCAGTAGTATGGCTAGCGCCCAAGAGACCCAGTACTTC. The chain has TRBV19 and TRBJ2-5; D is perhaps TRBD2 (6 bases). The CDR3 is 14 residues long. Germline CDR1 LNHDA, CDR2 SQIVND (reference sequence). Deletions cut 3 bases from V and 1 base from J, with 9 bases between.

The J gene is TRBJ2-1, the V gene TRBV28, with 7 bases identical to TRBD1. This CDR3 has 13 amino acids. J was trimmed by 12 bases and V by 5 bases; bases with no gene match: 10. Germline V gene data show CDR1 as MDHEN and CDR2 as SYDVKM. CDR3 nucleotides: TGTGCCAGCAGTGGACAGAGACAGGGCGGGCAGTTCTTC. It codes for CASSGQRQGGQFF.

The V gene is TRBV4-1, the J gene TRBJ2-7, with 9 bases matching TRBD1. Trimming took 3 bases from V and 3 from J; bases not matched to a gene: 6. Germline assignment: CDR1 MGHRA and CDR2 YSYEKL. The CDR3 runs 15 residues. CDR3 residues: CASSQETGGYYEQYF. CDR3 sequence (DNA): TGCGCCAGCAGCCAGGAGACAGGGGGGTACTACGAGCAGTACTTC.

The DNA of the CDR3 is TGTGCCAGCAGCGCACAAGGGGGCGCTGGAACTGAAGCTTTCTTT. It specifies CASSAQGGAGTEAFF. V is TRBV9 and J is TRBJ1-1, with 7 bases fitting TRBD1. V lost 3 bases, J lost 5 bases, and 10 bases stayed unmatched. CDR1 SGDLS and CDR2 YYNGEE come from the germline V gene. The CDR3 sequence is 15 residues long. Drawing the rest from reference TRBV9 and TRBJ1-1, the complete variable domain is DSGVTQTPKHLITATGQRVTLRCSPRSGDLSVYWYQQSLDQGLQFLIQYYNGEERAKGNILERFSAQQFPDLHSELNLSSLELGDSALYFCASSAQGGAGTEAFFGQGTRLTVV.